Below, 3 T cell receptor beta chains from the same sample are listed, as sequenced in a study of shared clonotypes between healthy human individuals. Sequencing was performed with immunoSEQ multiplex PCR; in TCRdb, only in-frame clones are kept and a portion is missing. The data show approximately 460,000 clones, more than 70% seen once. Sequenced material: PBMCs. The receptor set was obtained from a woman aged 40 to 49 in good health. Some clones in this sample may be carry-over from other donors' samples.

The count of this clone is one. The chain carries TRBV28 and TRBJ2-7; D call uncertain. Trimming took off 5 bases at V and 3 bases at J, with 11 bases between the two ends. This CDR3 contains 13 residues. Germline V lookup: CDR1 MDHEN, CDR2 SYDVKM. CDR3 residues: CASSLPTVYEQYF. Written as DNA, the CDR3 is TGTGCCAGCAGTCTCCCGACTGTCTACGAGCAGTACTTC.

The genes are TRBV18 and TRBJ2-7; D call uncertain. This CDR3 spans 14 amino acids. V was shortened by 2 bases and J by 0 bases, with 8 bases between the two germline ends. Germline loops: CDR1 KGHSH, CDR2 LQKENI. DNA for the CDR3: TGTGCCAGCTCACCATACTCGGACTCCTACGAGCAGTACTTC. Translated, it gives CASSPYSDSYEQYF.

Turning to this clone: Since a much larger clone is just one base distant, this may be a read error. The same CDR3 can be traced to other DNA sequences in this sample. The chain couples TRBV11-2 to TRBJ1-4; 10 bases agree with TRBD1. Germline lookup yields CDR1 SGHAT and CDR2 FQNNGV. The CDR3 runs 15 residues. CDR3 nucleotide sequence: TGCGCCAGCAGCTTAGAGGGACAGGGGAATGAAAAACTGTTTTTT. Amino acid sequence: CASSLEGQGNEKLFF.